This T cell receptor (beta chain) comes out of a study of metastatic and nonmetastatic thyroid tumors (TCRdb year 2020). Study-level background: For patients with malignant and with benign thyroid disease, the researchers compared repertoires between peripheral blood samples and tumor or nodule tissue samples.

Receptors were amplified or captured by PCR. Instrument used: Illumina HiSeq 4000. The TCR beta-chain CDR3 region of each patient was profiled by high-throughput sequencing. The authors' pipeline ran thus. Drawing on CDR3 differences between clinicopathological groups, the researchers built a classifier meant to tell apart patients with distant-metastatic papillary thyroid cancer. Repertoire diversity was assessed with the Shannon index, and tumor-blood repertoire similarity with the Morisita-Horn index. TCRdb redid the processing of the public reads, applying fastp at Q25 and MiXCR, and retained in-frame beta chains. It is TCRdb's table, rather than the study itself, that gives the V and J calls and clone size. Here the sample has about 40,000 clones; approximately 17% occur a single time. The leading ten clones occupy about an eighth of the sample. The germline V and J ends show losses of 5 bases and 2 bases respectively, and no gene match explains 2 bases of the junction. Reading from cysteine to phenylalanine, the CDR3 counts 14 amino acids. The DNA shown is the 42-base CDR3, in frame from base 1. Looking up the germline V gene (reference sequence) yields CDR1 LNHDA and CDR2 SQIVND.

This clone is labeled medium-sized (0.01 to 0.1%). Which antigen it targets is not known. There are no base qualities to consult, and no much larger clone falls within one base. No treatment had been received by any patient before thyroid surgery. Using T-cell receptor beta sequencing, the researchers looked back retrospectively at clinical samples from patients, gathered between about 2011 and 2018. Overall study outcomes, separate from this receptor: TCR beta diversity was reported as significantly higher in malignant tumors than in benign nodules, in both blood and tumor samples.

The origin of this receptor is a female donor with papillary thyroid cancer or a benign thyroid nodule (not recorded which). Some clones in this sample may be carry-over from other donors' samples. The chain is encoded by TRBV19 joined to TRBJ2-7, with 11 central nucleotides matching TRBD2. The specimen sequenced was tumor tissue. The CDR3 corresponds to CASSQTSGAYEQYF. At the DNA level, the sequence is TGTGCCAGTAGTCAGACTAGCGGGGCCTACGAGCAGTACTTC.